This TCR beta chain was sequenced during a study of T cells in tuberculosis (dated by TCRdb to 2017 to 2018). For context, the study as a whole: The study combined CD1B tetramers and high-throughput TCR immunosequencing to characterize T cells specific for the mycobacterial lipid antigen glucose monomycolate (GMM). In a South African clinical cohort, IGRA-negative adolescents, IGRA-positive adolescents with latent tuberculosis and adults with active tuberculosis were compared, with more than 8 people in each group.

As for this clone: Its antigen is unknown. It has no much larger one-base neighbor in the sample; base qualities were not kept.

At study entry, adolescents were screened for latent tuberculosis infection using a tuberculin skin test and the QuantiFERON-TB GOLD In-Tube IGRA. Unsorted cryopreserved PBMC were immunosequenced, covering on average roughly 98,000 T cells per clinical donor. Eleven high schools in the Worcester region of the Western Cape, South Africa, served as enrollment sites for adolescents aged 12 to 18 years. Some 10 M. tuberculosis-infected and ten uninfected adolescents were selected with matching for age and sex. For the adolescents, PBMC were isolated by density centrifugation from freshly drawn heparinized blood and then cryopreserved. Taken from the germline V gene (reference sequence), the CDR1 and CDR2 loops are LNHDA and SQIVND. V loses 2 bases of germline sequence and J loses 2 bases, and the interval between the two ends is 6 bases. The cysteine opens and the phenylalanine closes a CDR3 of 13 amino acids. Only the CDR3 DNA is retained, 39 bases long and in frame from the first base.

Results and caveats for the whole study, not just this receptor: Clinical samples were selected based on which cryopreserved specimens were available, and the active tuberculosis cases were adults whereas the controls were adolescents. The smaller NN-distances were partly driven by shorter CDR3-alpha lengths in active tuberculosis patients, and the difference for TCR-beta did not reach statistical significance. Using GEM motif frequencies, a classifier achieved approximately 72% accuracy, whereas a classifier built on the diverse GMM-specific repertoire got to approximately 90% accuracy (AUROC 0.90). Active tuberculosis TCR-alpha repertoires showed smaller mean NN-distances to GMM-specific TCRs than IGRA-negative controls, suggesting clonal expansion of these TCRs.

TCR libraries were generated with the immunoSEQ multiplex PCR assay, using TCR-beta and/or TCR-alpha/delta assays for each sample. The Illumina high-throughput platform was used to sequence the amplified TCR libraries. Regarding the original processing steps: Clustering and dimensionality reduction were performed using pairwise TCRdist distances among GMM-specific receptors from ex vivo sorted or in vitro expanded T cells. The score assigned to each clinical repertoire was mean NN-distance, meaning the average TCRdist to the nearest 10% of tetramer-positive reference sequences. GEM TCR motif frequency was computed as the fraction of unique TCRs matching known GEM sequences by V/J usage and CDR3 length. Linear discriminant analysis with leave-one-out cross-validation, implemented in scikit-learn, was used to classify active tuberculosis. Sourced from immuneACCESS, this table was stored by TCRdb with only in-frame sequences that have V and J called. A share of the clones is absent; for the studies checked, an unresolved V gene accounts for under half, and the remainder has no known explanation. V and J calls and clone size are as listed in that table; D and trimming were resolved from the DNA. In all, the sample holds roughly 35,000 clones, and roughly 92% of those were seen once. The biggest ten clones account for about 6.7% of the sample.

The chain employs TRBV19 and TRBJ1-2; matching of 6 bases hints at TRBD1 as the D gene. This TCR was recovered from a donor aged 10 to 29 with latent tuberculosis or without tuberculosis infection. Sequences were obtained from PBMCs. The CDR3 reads CASSIQGNYGYTF. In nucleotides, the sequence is TGTGCCAGTAGTATACAGGGGAACTATGGCTACACCTTC.